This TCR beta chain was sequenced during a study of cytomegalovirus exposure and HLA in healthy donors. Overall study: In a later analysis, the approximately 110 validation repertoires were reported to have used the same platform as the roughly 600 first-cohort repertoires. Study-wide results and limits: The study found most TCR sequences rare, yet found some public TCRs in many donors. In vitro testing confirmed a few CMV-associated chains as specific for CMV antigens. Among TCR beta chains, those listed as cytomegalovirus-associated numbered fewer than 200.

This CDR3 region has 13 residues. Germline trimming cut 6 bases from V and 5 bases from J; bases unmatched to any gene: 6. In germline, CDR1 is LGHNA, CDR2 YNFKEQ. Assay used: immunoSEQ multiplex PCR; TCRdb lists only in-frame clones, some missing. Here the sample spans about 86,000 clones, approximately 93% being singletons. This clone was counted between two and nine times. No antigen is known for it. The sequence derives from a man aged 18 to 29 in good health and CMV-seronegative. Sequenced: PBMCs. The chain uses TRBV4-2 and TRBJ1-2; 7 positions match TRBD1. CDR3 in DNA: TGTGCCAGCAGGCAGGGGGGCCTTTATGGCTACACCTTC. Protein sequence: CASRQGGLYGYTF.